Presented here are 8 T cell receptor beta chains from one specimen sequenced in a study of shared T cell receptors in the human thymus (dated by TCRdb to the early 2020s). Library prep was done by the immunoSEQ multiplex PCR assay. TCRdb carries this immuneACCESS record with in-frame sequences only. Its versions omit some clonotypes, under half of them owing to an unresolved V gene in the studies checked, with the rest unexplained. The sample contains about 610,000 clones, 88% of them found a single time. The ten biggest clones cover 0.0095% to 0.012% of the sample. Another study also made use of these data, one on human thymus T cells.

The sample taken for sequencing was thymocytes. The receptors shown here come from a boy under three years old with a congenital heart defect. Donor details come from another sample of the same person, matched by shared clones.

The V call is TRBV12-2, the J call TRBJ2-3; TRBD1 is the table's D call, not checked against the DNA. TRBV12-2 is an annotated pseudogene. The CDR3 consists of 17 residues. The CDR3 DNA sequence: TGTGCAAGTCGCTTAGTAAAGGACAGGGCAGCCACAGATACGCAGTATTTT. It is translated as CASRLVKDRAATDTQYF.

This chain uses TRBV12-5 with TRBJ2-1; TRBD2 matches at 9 bases. Per the germline V gene, CDR1 is LGHNT and CDR2 is FRNRAP. The CDR3 length is 17 residues. The junction had 8 bases not matched to a gene; V was cut back by 0 bases and J by 5 bases. CDR3 in amino acids: CASGLVEAGGPNNEQFF. CDR3 DNA sequence: TGTGCTAGTGGTTTGGTTGAGGCGGGAGGGCCGAACAATGAGCAGTTCTTC.

The chain recombines TRBV19 with TRBJ2-7; 8 bases match TRBD1. V gave up 4 bases and J gave up 3 bases; unmatched junction bases: 14. This CDR3 spans 17 amino acids. Germline V gives CDR1 LNHDA, CDR2 SQIVND (reference sequence). The CDR3 is CASSSGRGRQGIYEQYF. The CDR3 DNA sequence: TGTGCCAGTAGTAGTGGACGGGGGAGACAGGGGATCTACGAGCAGTACTTC.

V is TRBV19 and J is TRBJ1-5; D is possibly TRBD1 (6 bases). The CDR3 covers 13 residues. V was shortened by 4 bases and J by 4 bases, with 8 bases between the two germline ends. Germline CDR1 and CDR2: LNHDA and SQIVND (reference sequence). The CDR3 region is CASSSDRNQPQHF. CDR3 nucleotide sequence: TGTGCCAGTAGTAGCGACAGGAATCAGCCCCAGCATTTT.

The chain is built from TRBV14 and TRBJ2-3, with TRBD2 matching over 7 bases. The CDR3 consists of 16 residues. J gave up 0 bases and V 4 bases, and 7 bases lay outside the gene matches. The germline CDR1 and CDR2 sequences are SGHDN and FVKESK. The CDR3 region has the DNA TGTGCCAGCAGCCTCTCCCTAGCGGAAAGCACAGATACGCAGTATTTT. Its translation: CASSLSLAESTDTQYF.

DNA of the CDR3: TGTGCCAGCAGCTTAGCCACAGGGGTAGGCAATCAGCCCCAGCATTTT. Its translation is CASSLATGVGNQPQHF. The gene calls are TRBV7-2 and TRBJ1-5, with TRBD1 matching over 7 bases. With 0 bases clipped from V and 2 bases from J, the junction kept 4 bases outside the gene matches. There are 16 residues in the CDR3. Germline V gene lookup returns CDR1 SGHTA and CDR2 FQGNSA.

The V and J genes are TRBV29-1 and TRBJ2-1, with 8 positions matching TRBD2. V shed 7 bases, J shed 8 bases, and the junction held 10 bases outside the gene matches. CDR1 SQVTM and CDR2 ANQGSEA come from the germline V gene. The CDR3 is made up of 13 amino acids. CDR3 sequence reads: CSDHPGLGHEQFF. The CDR3 DNA follows: TGCAGCGACCACCCGGGACTAGGACATGAGCAGTTCTTC.

This rearrangement joins TRBV28 to TRBJ2-5, with unresolved D. The CDR3 is 13 residues long. V was pared by 5 bases and J by 0 bases, with 7 bases between. Germline V gene data show CDR1 as MDHEN and CDR2 as SYDVKM. The CDR3 sequence: CASSPSYQETQYF. In nucleotides, the CDR3 is TGTGCCAGCAGTCCCTCGTACCAAGAGACCCAGTACTTC.